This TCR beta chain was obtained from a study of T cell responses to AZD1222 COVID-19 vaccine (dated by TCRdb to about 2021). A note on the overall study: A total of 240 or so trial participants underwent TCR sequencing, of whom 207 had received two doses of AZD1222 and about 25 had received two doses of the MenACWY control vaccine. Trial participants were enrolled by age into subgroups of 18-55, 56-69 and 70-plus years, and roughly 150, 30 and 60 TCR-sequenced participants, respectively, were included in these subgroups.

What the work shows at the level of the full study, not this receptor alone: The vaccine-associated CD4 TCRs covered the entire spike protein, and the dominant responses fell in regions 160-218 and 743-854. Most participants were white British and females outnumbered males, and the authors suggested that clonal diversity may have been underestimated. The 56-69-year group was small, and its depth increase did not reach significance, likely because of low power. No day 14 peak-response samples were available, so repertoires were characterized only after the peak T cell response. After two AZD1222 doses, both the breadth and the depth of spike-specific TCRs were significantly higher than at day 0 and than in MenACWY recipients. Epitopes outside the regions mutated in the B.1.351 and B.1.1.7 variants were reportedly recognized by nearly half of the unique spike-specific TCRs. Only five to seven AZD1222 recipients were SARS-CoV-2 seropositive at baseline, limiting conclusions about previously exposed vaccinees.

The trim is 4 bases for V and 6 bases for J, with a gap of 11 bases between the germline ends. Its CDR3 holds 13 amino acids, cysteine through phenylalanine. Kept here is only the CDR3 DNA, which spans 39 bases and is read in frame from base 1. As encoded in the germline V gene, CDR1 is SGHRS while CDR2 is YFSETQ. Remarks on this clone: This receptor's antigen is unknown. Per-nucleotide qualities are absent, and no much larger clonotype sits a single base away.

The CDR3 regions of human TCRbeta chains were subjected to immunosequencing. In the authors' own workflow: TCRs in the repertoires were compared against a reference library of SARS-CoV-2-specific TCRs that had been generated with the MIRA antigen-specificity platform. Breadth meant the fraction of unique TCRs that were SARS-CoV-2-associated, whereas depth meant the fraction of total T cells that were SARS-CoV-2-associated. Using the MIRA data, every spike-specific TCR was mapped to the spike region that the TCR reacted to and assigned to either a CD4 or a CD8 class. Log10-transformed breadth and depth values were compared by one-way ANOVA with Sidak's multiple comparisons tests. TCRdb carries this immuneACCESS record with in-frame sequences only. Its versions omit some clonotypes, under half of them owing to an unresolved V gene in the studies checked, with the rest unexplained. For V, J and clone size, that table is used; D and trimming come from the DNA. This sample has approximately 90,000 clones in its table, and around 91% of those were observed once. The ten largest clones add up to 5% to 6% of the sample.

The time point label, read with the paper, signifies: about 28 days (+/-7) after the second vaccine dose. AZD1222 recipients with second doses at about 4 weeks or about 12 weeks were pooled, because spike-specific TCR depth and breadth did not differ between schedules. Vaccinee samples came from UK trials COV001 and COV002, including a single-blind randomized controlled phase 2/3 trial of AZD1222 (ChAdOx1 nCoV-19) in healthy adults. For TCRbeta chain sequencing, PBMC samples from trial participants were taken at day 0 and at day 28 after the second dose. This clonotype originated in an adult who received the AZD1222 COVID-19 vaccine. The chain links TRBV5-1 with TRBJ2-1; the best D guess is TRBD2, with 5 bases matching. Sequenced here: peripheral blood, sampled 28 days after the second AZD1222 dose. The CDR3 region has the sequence CASSPSAGNEQFF. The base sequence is TGCGCCAGCAGCCCCTCGGCGGGCAATGAGCAGTTCTTC.